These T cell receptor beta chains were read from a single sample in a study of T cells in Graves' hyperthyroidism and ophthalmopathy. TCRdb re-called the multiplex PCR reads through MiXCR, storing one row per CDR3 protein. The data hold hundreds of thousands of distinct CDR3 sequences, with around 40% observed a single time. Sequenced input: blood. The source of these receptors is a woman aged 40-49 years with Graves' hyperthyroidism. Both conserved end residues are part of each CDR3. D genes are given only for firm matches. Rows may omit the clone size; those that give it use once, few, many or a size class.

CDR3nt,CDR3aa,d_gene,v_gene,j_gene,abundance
TGTGCCAGCAGTTACTCGACAGCCCCCAACACTGAAGCTTTCTTT,CASSYSTAPNTEAFF,.,TRBV6-5,TRBJ1-1,.
TGTACCAGCAGTTCGGGACAGGGTAACTACGAGCAGTACTTC,CTSSSGQGNYEQYF,TRBD1,TRBV12-3/TRBV12-4,TRBJ2-7,.
TGTGCCAGCAGCTTATTGGGGGGTCACAATCAGCCCCAGCATTTT,CASSLLGGHNQPQHF,.,TRBV7-2,TRBJ1-5,many
TGCAGCGTTGGGCAGGGGGCTAGCAATCAGCCCCAGCATTTT,CSVGQGASNQPQHF,TRBD1,TRBV29-1,TRBJ1-5,few
TGTGCCAGTAGTTTCGACAGGGAGCCCCAGCATTTT,CASSFDREPQHF,TRBD1,TRBV19,TRBJ1-5,many
TGCGCCAGCAGCCAAGATAGCGTTTCGGGCTATGGCTACACCTTC,CASSQDSVSGYGYTF,.,TRBV4-3,TRBJ1-2,few
TGTGCCAGCAGCCCATCGCCGGATTCGGTCGGTTACGAGCAGTACTTC,CASSPSPDSVGYEQYF,.,TRBV9,TRBJ2-7,.
TGCAGTGCTAGAGGGGGACAGGGGACTGAAGCTTTCTTT,CSARGGQGTEAFF,TRBD1,TRBV20-1,TRBJ1-1,.
TGTGCCAGCAGCCTCAATGAGGGGAGGGCTGAAGCTTTCTTT,CASSLNEGRAEAFF,.,TRBV7-9,TRBJ1-1,many
TGTGCCACCAGTGATCTGACTAGCACAGATACGCAGTATTTT,CATSDLTSTDTQYF,.,TRBV24-1,TRBJ2-3,.
TGCAGTGCCACCACTAGCGGGGGTCTATACGGGCAGCACTTC,CSATTSGGLYGQHF,TRBD2,TRBV20-1,TRBJ2-7,once
TGTGCCAGCGACCTGGGGAGCACTGAAGCTTTCTTT,CASDLGSTEAFF,.,TRBV18,TRBJ1-1,few
TGTGCCAGCAGTTACTCTGGGGGGGGCAGCTCTGGAAACACCATATATTTT,CASSYSGGGSSGNTIYF,.,TRBV6-5,TRBJ1-3,few
TGTGCCAGCAGCTTATCCCTGGGGGGGGCTACAAACTATGGCTACACCTTC,CASSLSLGGATNYGYTF,.,TRBV7-2,TRBJ1-2,.
TGTGCCAGCAGTGGTCCCGCAGGGCTGACTGAAGCTTTCTTT,CASSGPAGLTEAFF,.,TRBV6-6,TRBJ1-1,.
TGTGCCAGCAGCAGACCGACAGGGTTGAGTTCACCCCTCCACTTT,CASSRPTGLSSPLHF,TRBD1,TRBV7-9,TRBJ1-6,few
TGTGCCACCCAACTAGCGGGACAAGAGACCCAGTACTTC,CATQLAGQETQYF,TRBD2,TRBV2,TRBJ2-5,many
TGCGCCAGCGGACCACACGGAGCTAATCAGCCCCAGCATTTT,CASGPHGANQPQHF,.,TRBV4-1,TRBJ1-5,.